The T cell receptor (beta chain) under discussion was sequenced for a study of T cells after posttransplantation cyclophosphamide. Germline-derived CDR1 and CDR2 are MNHEY and SMNVEV (reference sequence). The junction had 7 bases not matched to a gene; V was cut back by 5 bases and J by 0 bases. The CDR3 has 16 residues. Findings and limits, study-wide: Recipient CMV seropositivity and CMV reactivation strongly tracked TRB clonality. Donor-recipient repertoire similarity was low at 1-2 months, rising over year one.

As concerns this clone: Its antigen is as yet unknown.

A marrow graft followed busulfan-fludarabine conditioning, with cyclophosphamide on days +3 and +4. Measured with immunoSEQ multiplex PCR; TCRdb has only the in-frame clones, and not every one. The repertoire holds a few thousand clones, with under 80% as singletons. The chain is built from TRBV27 and TRBJ2-1, with 7 nucleotides matching TRBD1. Sequenced here: PBMCs, sampled after allogeneic stem cell transplant with posttransplant cyclophosphamide. The sequence was obtained from a female patient aged 45-65 years who received an allogeneic stem cell transplant from a related donor, was CMV-positive, and had no GVHD. The graft donor may account for some of the T cells. This chain's CDR3 is CASSPRQGYSYNEQFF. The DNA for the CDR3 is TGTGCCAGCAGTCCCCGACAGGGATACTCCTACAATGAGCAGTTCTTC.